This T cell receptor (beta chain) was recorded in a study of T cells in Graves' hyperthyroidism and ophthalmopathy. CDR1 is KGHDR and CDR2 is SFDVKD in the germline V gene. The CDR3 is 13 amino acids. With 3 bases removed from V and 5 bases from J, the gap between germline ends came to 9 bases. Study-level findings and limits: The authors' 13 V-J model separated ophthalmopathy from stable hyperthyroidism. Ophthalmopathy was model-predicted a median roughly 6.3 months pre-onset. Most expanded thyroid clonotypes above 0.001 also appeared in blood.

This clonotype was recorded at least ten times. What it binds is unknown. TCR beta CDR3 regions were amplified from RNA. First-round RT-PCR with HTBI primers amplified the TCR CDR3 region. Each CDR3 protein gets one entry after TCRdb re-called the multiplex PCR reads with MiXCR. Among about 660,000 distinct CDR3 sequences listed, over 40% were seen once. The TCR sequence derives from an adult man with Graves' disease, either hyperthyroidism or ophthalmopathy (not recorded which). Sample: peripheral blood or thyroid tissue (not recorded which). The rearrangement joins TRBV24-1 to TRBJ1-1; D is unclear. Written as DNA, the CDR3 is TGTGCCACCAGTGATGGGAGTGGGACTGAAGCTTTCTTT. This codes for CATSDGSGTEAFF.